This T cell receptor (beta chain) originates from a study of immune evolution from preneoplasia to lung adenocarcinoma. Overall study context: HLA loss of heterozygosity: approximately 7.5% AIS, over 12% MIA, roughly 35% ADC, none AAH.

This clone was picked up a small number of times. The antigen is undetermined. Study conclusions and caveats: Clonality was highest in normal lung, lower in later-stage lesions apparently. Compared with EGFR-mutant or double wild-type lesions, KRAS-mutant nodules were more clonal. Normal lung had the highest top T cell clone frequencies.

Germline CDR1 and CDR2: SNHLY and FYNNEI. The V and J ends lost 5 bases and 5 bases respectively, with 13 bases between them. The CDR3 loop spans 14 amino acids. Generated by immunoSEQ multiplex PCR, the TCRdb table keeps only in-frame clones and is missing some. The sample contains 5,000 to 6,500 clones, 60% to 80% of which appear only once. This chain links TRBV2 with TRBJ1-5; D might be TRBD1 (5 bases). Sequencing was done on a sample of FFPE minimally invasive lung adenocarcinoma tissue. This sequence was found in a person between 55 and 80 years old with lung adenocarcinoma. The CDR3 reads CASSLRQLYQPQHF. CDR3 coding DNA: TGTGCCAGCAGTCTTAGACAGCTTTATCAGCCCCAGCATTTT.